Below are 24 T cell receptor beta chains sequenced from a single sample in a study of T cell changes during pregnancy in multiple sclerosis. The assay was immunoSEQ multiplex PCR, and TCRdb's table has in-frame clones only and misses some. The table shows roughly 28,000 clones, with approximately 92% occurring only once. Sample: CD8+ T cells from peripheral blood mononuclear cells, taken before pregnancy. These receptor sequences come from a female donor with multiple sclerosis, enrolled in a pregnancy study.

The chain recombines TRBV5-4 with TRBJ1-2, with 10 nucleotides matching TRBD1. Unmatched junction bases numbered 9, after V lost 4 bases and J lost 0 bases. This CDR3 region has 17 residues. Germline assignment: CDR1 SGHNT and CDR2 YYREEE (reference sequence). In DNA form, the CDR3 reads TGTGCCAGCAGCGCGACCGGGACAGGGGCTTCTAACTATGGCTACACCTTC. It codes for CASSATGTGASNYGYTF. The full variable domain, in which reference TRBV5-4 and TRBJ1-2 provide the parts outside the CDR3, is ETGVTQSPTHLIKTRGQQVTLRCSSQSGHNTVSWYQQALGQGPQFIFQYYREEENGRGNFPPRFSGLQFPNYSSELNVNALELDDSALYLCASSATGTGASNYGYTFGSGTRLTVV.

V gene TRBV11-2 combines with J gene TRBJ2-7; 7 bases are a match to TRBD2. CDR1 SGHAT and CDR2 FQNNGV come from the germline V gene. This CDR3 has 13 amino acids. J lost 2 bases, V lost 5 bases, and 3 bases had no gene match. The CDR3 region is CASSVGLAYEQYF. The CDR3, as DNA: TGTGCCAGCAGCGTCGGACTAGCCTACGAGCAGTACTTC.

DNA of the CDR3: TGTGCCAGCAGTCCGCAGGGGGACACTGAAGCTTTCTTT. It encodes CASSPQGDTEAFF. This chain connects TRBV27 to TRBJ1-1; 7 positions agree with TRBD1. The CDR3 contains 13 residues. Trimming removed 5 bases from V and 3 bases from J; junction bases left unmatched: 3. The germline V gene has CDR1 MNHEY and CDR2 SMNVEV (reference sequence).

The J gene is TRBJ2-2, the V gene TRBV7-9; 7 bases agree with TRBD2. Germline CDR1 reads SEHNR; CDR2 reads FQNEAQ (reference sequence). CDR3 length: 15 residues. J lost 4 bases, V lost 7 bases, and 9 bases had no gene match. The CDR3: CASTSPGGSTGELFF. CDR3 DNA: TGTGCCAGCACCTCTCCGGGGGGATCCACCGGGGAGCTGTTTTTT.

The chain recombines TRBV5-6 with TRBJ1-4; D unclear. The germline gives CDR1 SGHDT, CDR2 YYEEEE. The CDR3 loop spans 13 amino acids. Trimming removed 5 bases from V and 10 bases from J, with 15 bases in between. CDR3: CASSLYFSSKLFF. The CDR3 DNA follows: TGTGCCAGCAGTCTTTATTTTAGTTCAAAACTGTTTTTT. Filled out from reference TRBV5-6 and TRBJ1-4, the complete variable domain reads DAGVTQSPTHLIKTRGQQVTLRCSPKSGHDTVSWYQQALGQGPQFIFQYYEEEERQRGNFPDRFSGHQFPNYSSELNVNALLLGDSALYLCASSLYFSSKLFFGSGTQLSVL.

The rearrangement uses TRBV25-1 and TRBJ2-3; D perhaps matches TRBD1 (5 bases). Trimming removed 6 bases from V and 1 base from J, with 8 bases in between. Germline V CDR1 and CDR2: MGHDK, SYGVNS. The length of the CDR3 is 13 residues. In nucleotides, the CDR3 is TGTGCCAGCAGCCAAGGGGGCACAGATACGCAGTATTTT. This gives the protein CASSQGGTDTQYF.

The chain joins TRBV14 to TRBJ2-2, with 9 bases fitting TRBD2. The CDR3 is 16 residues long. The V gene's germline CDR1 is SGHDN and CDR2 FVKESK. The V and J ends lost 3 bases and 2 bases, in that order; junction bases with no gene match: 4. CDR3 sequence reads: CASSHLAGLNTGELFF. In DNA, the CDR3 is TGTGCCAGCAGCCACCTAGCGGGGCTAAACACCGGGGAGCTGTTTTTT.

The chain joins TRBV7-3 to TRBJ2-1; 11 positions match TRBD2. The CDR3 contains 16 residues. Germline V CDR1 and CDR2: SGHTA, FQGTGA. The ends lost 5 bases at V and 3 bases at J; junction bases unmatched: 6. CDR3 sequence: CASSPGTSGIYNEQFF. The CDR3 region has the DNA TGTGCCAGCAGCCCCGGGACTAGCGGAATCTACAATGAGCAGTTCTTC. The full variable domain, with the rest looked up from reference TRBV7-3 and TRBJ2-1, is GAGVSQTPSNKVTEKGKYVELRCDPISGHTALYWYRQSLGQGPEFLIYFQGTGAADDSGLPNDRFFAVRPEGSVSTLKIQRTERGDSAVYLCASSPGTSGIYNEQFFGPGTRLTVL.

This clone was seen only a few times. J is TRBJ2-7 and V is TRBV7-2; 8 bases line up with TRBD1. Germline V gene sequence: CDR1 SGHTA, CDR2 FQGNSA. The CDR3 has 16 residues. V trimming: 1 base; J trimming: 7 bases; junction bases outside the gene matches: 12. CDR3: CASSLDSGGYFEEQYF. The CDR3 DNA reads TGTGCCAGCAGCTTAGACTCAGGGGGCTATTTCGAAGAGCAGTACTTC.

The genes are TRBV5-6 and TRBJ2-1; TRBD2 agrees at 9 bases. CDR1 SGHDT and CDR2 YYEEEE come from the germline V gene. CDR3 length: 13 residues. The J segment lost 8 bases and the V segment lost 4 bases, leaving 4 bases of the junction unmatched. The CDR3 nucleotides read TGTGCCAGCAGCATCCGACTAGCGGATGAGCAGTTCTTC. This translates into CASSIRLADEQFF.

This rearrangement joins TRBV28 to TRBJ1-6; D possibly corresponds to TRBD1 (5 bases). V was trimmed by 3 bases and J by 10 bases, leaving 13 bases between them. Germline V gives CDR1 MDHEN, CDR2 SYDVKM. This CDR3 region has 14 residues. CDR3 residues: CASSFRKGNSPLHF. DNA of the CDR3: TGTGCCAGCAGTTTTAGGAAGGGGAACTCACCCCTCCACTTT.

The table lists this clone with a count of one. The chain is built from TRBV28 and TRBJ2-2, with 11 bases that match TRBD1. The V segment lost 6 bases and the J segment 7 bases; nucleotides outside the gene matches: 7. Germline V gives CDR1 MDHEN, CDR2 SYDVKM. The CDR3 sequence is 15 residues long. CDR3 nucleotide sequence: TGTGCCAGCAGATTACGGACAGGGGGCTACGGGGAGCTGTTTTTT. Translating it yields CASRLRTGGYGELFF.

The J gene is TRBJ2-2, the V gene TRBV7-9; TRBD1 aligns across 7 bases. Germline V CDR1 and CDR2: SEHNR, FQNEAQ (reference sequence). The CDR3 has 15 amino acids. With 0 bases clipped from V and 4 bases from J, the junction kept 2 bases outside the gene matches. CDR3 sequence reads: CASSLATGFTGELFF. CDR3 bases: TGTGCCAGCAGCTTAGCGACAGGGTTCACCGGGGAGCTGTTTTTT.

V usage is TRBV6-6 and J usage is TRBJ2-7; 9 bases map to TRBD2. V was pared by 2 bases and J by 3 bases, with 2 bases of the junction left unmatched. CDR1 MNHNY and CDR2 SVGAGI come from the germline V gene (reference sequence). The CDR3 is 14 residues long. The CDR3 region is CASSYAGGVYEQYF. As DNA, the CDR3 is TGTGCCAGCAGTTACGCGGGAGGGGTCTACGAGCAGTACTTC.

The rearrangement uses TRBV4-1 and TRBJ2-5, with D tentatively TRBD2 (6 bases). Trimming took 0 bases from V and 5 from J, leaving 13 bases between them. Looked up from germline, CDR1 is MGHRA and CDR2 is YSYEKL. The CDR3 is made up of 15 amino acids. The CDR3 DNA sequence: TGCGCCAGCAGCCAAGATCCGGGAGTACCGGAGACCCAGTACTTC. Translated: CASSQDPGVPETQYF.

This clone was seen once. The rearrangement links TRBV7-9 to TRBJ1-2, with D unclear. V was trimmed by 1 base and J by 4 bases, leaving 7 bases between them. Per germline, CDR1 SEHNR and CDR2 FQNEAQ (reference sequence). The CDR3 totals 13 residues. The DNA for the CDR3 is TGTGCCAGCAGCTTAGGGCCTGGCTATGGCTACACCTTC. It yields the protein CASSLGPGYGYTF. The full variable domain, in which reference TRBV7-9 and TRBJ1-2 provide the parts outside the CDR3, is DTGVSQNPRHKITKRGQNVTFRCDPISEHNRLYWYRQTLGQGPEFLTYFQNEAQLEKSRLLSDRFSAERPKGSFSTLEIQRTEQGDSAMYLCASSLGPGYGYTFGSGTRLTVV.

J is TRBJ1-1 and V is TRBV10-1; D perhaps matches TRBD1 (6 bases). The V and J ends lost 6 bases and 3 bases respectively, with 17 bases between them. Germline CDR1 WNHNN, CDR2 SYGVQD (reference sequence). This CDR3 comprises 15 residues. The CDR3 loop is CASSGVGGEYTEAFF. CDR3 bases: TGCGCCAGCAGCGGAGTAGGGGGAGAGTACACTGAAGCTTTCTTT.

This clone has more than one count but fewer than ten. The CDR3 loop is CATSRKPTVNTEAFF. CDR3 coding DNA: TGTGCCACCAGCAGAAAGCCGACAGTTAACACTGAAGCTTTCTTT. The chain uses TRBV15 and TRBJ1-1, with D possibly matching TRBD1 (5 bases). CDR1 LNHNV and CDR2 YYDKDF come from the germline V gene (reference sequence). V lost 2 bases and J 2 bases, leaving 12 bases between the germline ends. The CDR3 consists of 15 residues.

This sequence joins TRBV6-1 and TRBJ1-6; possible D gene TRBD1, 5 bases. Trimming cost V 7 bases and J 1 base, with 11 bases left between them. The CDR3 covers 15 residues. Per germline, CDR1 MNHNS and CDR2 SASEGT. CDR3 DNA sequence: TGTGCCAGCACTGACAGATGGTCCTATAATTCACCCCTCCACTTT. Translation: CASTDRWSYNSPLHF.

J is TRBJ2-3 and V is TRBV7-9; 8 bases fit TRBD2. Germline loops: CDR1 SEHNR, CDR2 FQNEAQ (reference sequence). The V and J ends lost 5 bases and 2 bases, in that order; junction bases with no gene match: 9. The CDR3 is 16 amino acids. The CDR3 region is CASSLTSGSHTDTQYF. CDR3 DNA sequence: TGTGCCAGCAGCCTGACGAGCGGGAGCCACACAGATACGCAGTATTTT. The full variable domain, in which reference TRBV7-9 and TRBJ2-3 provide the parts outside the CDR3, is DTGVSQNPRHKITKRGQNVTFRCDPISEHNRLYWYRQTLGQGPEFLTYFQNEAQLEKSRLLSDRFSAERPKGSFSTLEIQRTEQGDSAMYLCASSLTSGSHTDTQYFGPGTRLTVL.

Only a few counts were recorded for this clone. This chain uses TRBV27 with TRBJ1-5; weak D call: TRBD1 (6 bases). The germline V gene encodes CDR1 MNHEY and CDR2 SMNVEV (reference sequence). The CDR3 totals 17 residues. Between the trimmed V and J ends, which lost 2 bases and 4 bases, there was a span of 18 bases. The CDR3: CASSLRGTLGGNQPQHF. CDR3 nucleotides: TGTGCCAGCAGTTTACGTGGGACACTGGGCGGGAATCAGCCCCAGCATTTT.

The rearrangement joins TRBV20-1 to TRBJ1-1; D not certain. CDR3 length equals 10 residues. Germline V lookup: CDR1 DFQATT, CDR2 SNEGSKA (reference sequence). Between the trimmed V and J ends, which lost 3 bases and 8 bases, there was a span of 7 bases. CDR3 in amino acids: CSASLAEAFF. The CDR3 bases are TGCAGTGCTAGCTTGGCAGAAGCTTTCTTT.

J is TRBJ2-7 and V is TRBV11-2; TRBD2 might be the D (5 bases). The germline V and J ends were trimmed by 5 bases and 2 bases, with 19 bases remaining between them. CDR3 length equals 16 residues. Germline V gene lookup returns CDR1 SGHAT and CDR2 FQNNGV. CDR3 sequence reads: CASSPDEGSVTYEQYF. CDR3 nucleotides: TGTGCCAGCAGCCCAGATGAGGGTAGCGTCACCTACGAGCAGTACTTC.

In its sample, this clone was seen a few times. In DNA, the CDR3 is TGTGCCAGCAGTCGCAGGCAAGGAGCGGGAGTTGGGGAGACCCAGTACTTC. Its translation: CASSRRQGAGVGETQYF. The V call is TRBV28, the J call TRBJ2-5; 8 bases map to TRBD2. CDR1 is MDHEN and CDR2 is SYDVKM in the germline V gene. The CDR3 spans 17 residues. V was pared by 5 bases and J by 5 bases, with 16 bases of the junction left unmatched.